This TCR beta chain was captured in a study (dated by TCRdb to about 2016). Background on the whole study: The research examined where HIV persistence comes from in people whose immune systems controlled HIV infection without treatment.

This clonotype counts as large (0.1 to 1%). Its antigen remains undetermined. Base qualities were left out, and no much larger clone turns up one base away. Preparation of the library involved 5' RACE. The sequencer was an Illumina HiSeq 2000. Starting from the raw public reads, TCRdb applied fastp trimming at Q25, assembled clones with MiXCR and retained in-frame beta chains. A single entry per CDR3 protein holds the most common genes and DNA from its merged rows. A total of roughly 260 distinct CDR3 sequences appear in this sample, roughly a tenth of them only once. The ten top clones hold around 63% of the sample. Trimming accounts for 0 bases at V and 8 bases at J, while the number of junction bases matched to no gene is 17. From the germline V gene (reference sequence), CDR1 is LNHNV and CDR2 is YYDKDF. Reading from cysteine to phenylalanine, the CDR3 counts 18 amino acids. The read is trimmed to its CDR3 DNA, 54 bases read in frame from base 1.

This TCR was recovered from a male donor with HIV. Sample: effector memory T cells from blood PBMCs. The sample's cell subset or site, from its label and the paper: effector memory CD4+ T cells. The chain is made from TRBV15 and TRBJ2-3; a stretch of 7 junction bases matches TRBD1. DNA sequence: TGTGCCACCAGCAGAGATTCCGGGACAGTTAAGAGGTCAGGTACGCAGTATTTT. Its translation is CATSRDSGTVKRSGTQYF.